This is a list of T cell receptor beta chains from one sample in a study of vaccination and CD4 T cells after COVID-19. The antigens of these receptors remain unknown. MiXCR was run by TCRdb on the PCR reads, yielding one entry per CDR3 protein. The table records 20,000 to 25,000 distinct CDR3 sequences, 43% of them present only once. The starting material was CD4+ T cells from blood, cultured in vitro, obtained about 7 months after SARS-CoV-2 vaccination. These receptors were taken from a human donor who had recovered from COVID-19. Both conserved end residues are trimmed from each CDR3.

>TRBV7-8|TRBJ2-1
ASGPRRVEQF
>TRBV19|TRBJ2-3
ATSGDGHPSVDTQY
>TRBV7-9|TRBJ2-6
ASSSRKTVSGANVLT
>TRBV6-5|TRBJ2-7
ASSYSSGGSYEQY
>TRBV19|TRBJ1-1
ASSLAVMNTEAF
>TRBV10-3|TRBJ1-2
ASSNHRSAGENYGYT
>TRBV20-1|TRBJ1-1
SAREPNTEAF
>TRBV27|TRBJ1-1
ASSLQPGSPPWRTEAF
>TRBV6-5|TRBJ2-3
ASSYDSTQY
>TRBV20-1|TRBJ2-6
SARDHSGANVLT
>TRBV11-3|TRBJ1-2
ASSPTGGKLDGYT
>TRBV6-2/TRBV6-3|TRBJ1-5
ASKAGTLNQPQH
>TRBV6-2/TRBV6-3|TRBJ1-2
ASSKATGNGYT
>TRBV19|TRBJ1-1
ASSTHFQRSTEAF
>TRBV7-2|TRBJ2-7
ASSPGLVSYEQY
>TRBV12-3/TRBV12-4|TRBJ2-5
ASSLSVIPKY
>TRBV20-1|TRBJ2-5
SARISVGETQY
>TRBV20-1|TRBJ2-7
SARGLAGSYEQY
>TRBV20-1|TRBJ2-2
SAIVPRLNTGELF
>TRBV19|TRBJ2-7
ATAVGGISYEQY
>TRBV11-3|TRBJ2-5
ASKSSDQETQY
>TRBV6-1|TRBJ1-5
ASRGKGDISYSNQPQH
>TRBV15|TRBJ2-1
ATSSRMTSGIYNEQF
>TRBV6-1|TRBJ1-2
ASSKTNYGYT
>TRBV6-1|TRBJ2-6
AGSRLALTFSGANVLT
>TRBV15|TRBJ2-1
ATSRDRLGQGASEQF
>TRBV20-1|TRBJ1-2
RALTRRGAGGYT
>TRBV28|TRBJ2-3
ASSLRGATDTQY
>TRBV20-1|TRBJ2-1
SARRGGGNEQF
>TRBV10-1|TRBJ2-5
ASSDYQETQY
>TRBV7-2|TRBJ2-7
ASSSTSGISYEQY
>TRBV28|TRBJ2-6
ASNWGRASGANVLT
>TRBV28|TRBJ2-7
ASRRPRTGGYEQY
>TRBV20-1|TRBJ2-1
SARDGLAGAVGQF
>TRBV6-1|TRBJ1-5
ASRGKGDISYSNRPQH
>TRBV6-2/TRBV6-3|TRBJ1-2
ASSSQSYGYT
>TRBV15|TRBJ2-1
ATSRTTSGRANNEQF
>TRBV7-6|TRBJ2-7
ASRSQGASYEQY
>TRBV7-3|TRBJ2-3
ASSFHGNTDTQY
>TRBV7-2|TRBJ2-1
ASSLTSGGDEQF
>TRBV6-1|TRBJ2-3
ASSSGISTDTQY
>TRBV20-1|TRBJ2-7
SAPAPTSGSYEQY
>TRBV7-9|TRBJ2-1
ASSLVAPLRSGGDNEQF
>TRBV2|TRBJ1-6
ASSLDGQASNSPLH
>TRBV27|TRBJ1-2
ASSLSPSRNNYGYT
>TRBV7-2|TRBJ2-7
ASSFSTSGRAFGAYEQY
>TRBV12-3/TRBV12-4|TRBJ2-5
ASSDNRDWETQY
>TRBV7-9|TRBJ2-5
ASSLSGGETQY
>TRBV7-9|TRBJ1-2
ASSSSIGGTVYGYT
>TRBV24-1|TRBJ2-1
ATSAQTSGVSYNEQF
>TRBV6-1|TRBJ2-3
ASGGQNTDTQY
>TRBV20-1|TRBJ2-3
SARGGGNTDTQY
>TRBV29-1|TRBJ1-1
STQTGNTEAF
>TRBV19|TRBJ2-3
ASSDRSTDTQY
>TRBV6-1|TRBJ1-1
AGRVGDTEAF